This T cell receptor beta chain is drawn from a study of tumor T cells in aggressive B-cell lymphoma. The data were produced by immunoSEQ multiplex PCR, yet TCRdb's version contains in-frame clones alone and is incomplete. The sample contains about 10,000 clones, about nine tenths of which appear only once. V trimming: 5 bases; J trimming: 12 bases; junction bases outside the gene matches: 12. The CDR3 contains 14 residues. Germline CDR1 is MDHEN and CDR2 is SYDVKM. Sequenced: tumor tissue. The TCR was taken from an adult with diffuse large B cell lymphoma. The rearrangement joins TRBV28 to TRBJ2-1, with 8 bases fitting TRBD2. CDR3 sequence reads: CASSPSQREKGQFF. The CDR3 bases are TGTGCCAGCAGTCCATCCCAGCGGGAGAAGGGGCAGTTCTTC.